Sequencing of this TCR beta chain was carried out in a study of shared clonotypes between healthy human individuals. Study at large: A couple of women and three men aged 18 to 49 made up the donors.

Unsorted PBMC DNA underwent sequencing on ten immunoSEQ deep assay plates. TCRdb's copy holds only in-frame clones and misses some; the assay was immunoSEQ multiplex PCR. The data contain hundreds of thousands of clones, around three quarters of them singletons. This clone was observed a single time. The CDR3 is made up of 18 amino acids. Germline V CDR1 and CDR2: SGHRS, YFSETQ. Trimming took off 2 bases at V and 3 bases at J, with 22 bases between the two ends. V usage is TRBV5-1 and J usage is TRBJ2-3, with D perhaps matching TRBD2 (7 bases). Sequences were obtained from PBMCs. The clonotype originates from a woman aged 40 to 50 in good health. Some clones in this sample may be carry-over from other donors' samples. This CDR3 is CASSLTVGGAILTDTQYF. In DNA, the CDR3 is TGCGCCAGCAGCTTAACCGTAGGGGGGGCGATATTGACAGATACGCAGTATTTT.